The text below deals with one T cell receptor (beta chain). Seattle's cohort entered during active infection and was followed longitudinally. This CDR3 is built from 15 residues. Per the germline V gene, CDR1 is MNHEY and CDR2 is SVGAGI. V was pared by 6 bases and J by 5 bases, with 19 bases between. Authors' processing steps: The authors estimated nucleated cell counts from reference gene primer amplification. Sequencing used immunoSEQ multiplex PCR; TCRdb keeps in-frame clones, though not all of them. V and J calls and clone size are those listed in that table; D and trimming were worked out from the DNA. The repertoire holds around 250,000 clones, around 89% seen once, with around 2.3% in the top ten. These data come from a study of blood T cell repertoires in COVID-19. Study in general: Italy, Spain and the United States were the sources of the convalescent and acute COVID-19 samples. PBMCs, B-cell-depleted T cells, or T cells were the source of the cDNA or gDNA that made up the material.

The V and J genes are TRBV6-5 and TRBJ2-5, with a possible D match to TRBD2 (7 bases). Material for sequencing was peripheral blood. This sequence originates from an older woman with COVID-19, enrolled during active disease. In DNA form, the CDR3 reads TGTGCCAGCAGCCGTACGGGGGGCATAGGGGAGACCCAGTACTTC. The encoded protein is CASSRTGGIGETQYF.